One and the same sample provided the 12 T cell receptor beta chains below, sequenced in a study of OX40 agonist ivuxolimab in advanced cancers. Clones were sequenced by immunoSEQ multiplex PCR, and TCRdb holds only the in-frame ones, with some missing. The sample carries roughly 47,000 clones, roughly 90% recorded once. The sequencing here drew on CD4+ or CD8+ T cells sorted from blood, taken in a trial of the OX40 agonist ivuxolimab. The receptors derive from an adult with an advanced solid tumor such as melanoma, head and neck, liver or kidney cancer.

CDR3 loop: CASSSPGGNQPQHF. The CDR3 bases are TGCGCCAGCAGCTCGCCGGGGGGGAATCAGCCCCAGCATTTT. The rearrangement uses TRBV4-3 and TRBJ1-5; maybe TRBD1 (5 bases). Germline-derived CDR1 and CDR2 are LGHNA and YSLEER. This CDR3 is built from 14 residues. The V and J ends lost 5 bases and 4 bases respectively, with 12 bases between them.

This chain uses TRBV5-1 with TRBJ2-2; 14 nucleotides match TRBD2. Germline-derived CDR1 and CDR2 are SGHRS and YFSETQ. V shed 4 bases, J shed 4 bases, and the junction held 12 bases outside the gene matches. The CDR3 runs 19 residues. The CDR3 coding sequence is TGCGCCAGCAGCCCACCGGGACTAGCGGGGGCCCCCATCACCGGGGAGCTGTTTTTT. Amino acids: CASSPPGLAGAPITGELFF.

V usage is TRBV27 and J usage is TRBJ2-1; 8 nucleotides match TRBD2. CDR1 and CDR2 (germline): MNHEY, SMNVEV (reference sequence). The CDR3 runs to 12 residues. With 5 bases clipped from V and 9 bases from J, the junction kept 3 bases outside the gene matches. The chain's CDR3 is CASSAGGTEQFF. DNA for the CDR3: TGTGCCAGCAGTGCGGGAGGCACTGAGCAGTTCTTC.

DNA for the CDR3: TGTGCCAGCAGCGTTTATACCCTTGGGAGCTATGGCTACACCTTC. Encoded protein: CASSVYTLGSYGYTF. The genes are TRBV9 and TRBJ1-2; no clear D gene. The CDR3 totals 15 residues. Germline loops: CDR1 SGDLS, CDR2 YYNGEE. With 2 bases removed from V and 4 bases from J, the gap between germline ends came to 15 bases.

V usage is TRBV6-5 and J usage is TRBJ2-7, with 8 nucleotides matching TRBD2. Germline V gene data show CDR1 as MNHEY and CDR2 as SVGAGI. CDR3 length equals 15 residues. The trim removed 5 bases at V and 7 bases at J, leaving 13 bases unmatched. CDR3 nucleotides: TGTGCCAGCAGTCAATTAGCGGGGTCCCGGGAGGAGCAGTACTTC. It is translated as CASSQLAGSREEQYF.

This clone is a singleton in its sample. In DNA, the CDR3 is TGTGCCAGCAGCCCAGGGACCGCCGGGGACACTGAAGCTTTCTTT. Amino acids: CASSPGTAGDTEAFF. J is TRBJ1-1 and V is TRBV5-5; weak D call: TRBD1 (5 bases). Looked up from germline, CDR1 is SGHKS and CDR2 is YYEKEE (reference sequence). The CDR3 runs to 15 residues. Trimming stripped 4 bases from V and 3 bases from J, with 16 bases between.

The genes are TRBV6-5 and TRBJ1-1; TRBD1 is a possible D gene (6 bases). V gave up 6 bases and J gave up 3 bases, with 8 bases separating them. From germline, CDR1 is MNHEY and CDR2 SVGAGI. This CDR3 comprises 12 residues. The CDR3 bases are TGTGCCAGCAGAGGGGGTTACACTGAAGCTTTCTTT. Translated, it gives CASRGGYTEAFF.

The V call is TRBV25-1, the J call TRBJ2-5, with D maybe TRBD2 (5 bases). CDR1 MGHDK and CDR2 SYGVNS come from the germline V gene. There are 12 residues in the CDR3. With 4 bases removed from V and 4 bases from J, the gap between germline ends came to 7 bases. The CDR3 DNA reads TGTGCCAGCAGTGGGGAGAGAGAGACCCAGTACTTC. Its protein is CASSGERETQYF. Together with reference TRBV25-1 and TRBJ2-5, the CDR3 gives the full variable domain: EADIYQTPRYLVIGTGKKITLECSQTMGHDKMYWYQQDPGMELHLIHYSYGVNSTEKGDLSSESTVSRIRTEHFPLTLESARPSHTSQYLCASSGERETQYFGPGTRLLVL.

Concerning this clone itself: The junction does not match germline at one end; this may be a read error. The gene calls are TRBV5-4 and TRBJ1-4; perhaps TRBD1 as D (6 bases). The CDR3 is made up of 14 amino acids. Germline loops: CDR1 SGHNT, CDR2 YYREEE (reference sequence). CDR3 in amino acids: CASSQSRGGEKLFF. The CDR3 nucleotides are TGCGCCAGCAGCCAAAGCAGGGGAGGGGAAAAACTGTTTTTT.

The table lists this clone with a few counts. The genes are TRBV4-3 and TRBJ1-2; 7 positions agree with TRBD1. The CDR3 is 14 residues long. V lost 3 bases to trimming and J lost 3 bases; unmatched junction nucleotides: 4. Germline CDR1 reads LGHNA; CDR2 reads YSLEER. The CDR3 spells CASSQADRDYGYTF. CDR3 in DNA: TGCGCCAGCAGCCAGGCCGACAGGGACTATGGCTACACCTTC.

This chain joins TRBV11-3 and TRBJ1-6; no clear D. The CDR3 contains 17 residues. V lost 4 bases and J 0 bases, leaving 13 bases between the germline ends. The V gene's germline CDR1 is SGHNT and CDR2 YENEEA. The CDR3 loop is CASSSEVQSSYNSPLHF. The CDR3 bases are TGTGCCAGCAGCTCCGAGGTACAGAGCTCCTATAATTCACCCCTCCACTTT.

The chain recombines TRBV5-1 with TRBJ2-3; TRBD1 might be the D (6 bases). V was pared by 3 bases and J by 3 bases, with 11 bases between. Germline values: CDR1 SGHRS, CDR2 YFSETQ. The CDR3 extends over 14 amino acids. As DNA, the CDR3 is TGCGCCAGCAGCTCAGGGGTTCTTACAGATACGCAGTATTTT. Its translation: CASSSGVLTDTQYF.